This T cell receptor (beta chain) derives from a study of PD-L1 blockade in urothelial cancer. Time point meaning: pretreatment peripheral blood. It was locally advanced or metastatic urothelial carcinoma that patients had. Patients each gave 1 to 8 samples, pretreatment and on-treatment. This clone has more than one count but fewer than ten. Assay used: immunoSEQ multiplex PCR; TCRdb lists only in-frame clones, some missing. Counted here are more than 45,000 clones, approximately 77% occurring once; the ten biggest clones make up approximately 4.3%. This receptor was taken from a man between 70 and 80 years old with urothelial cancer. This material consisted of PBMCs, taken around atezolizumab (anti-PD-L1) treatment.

The CDR3 sequence: CASSFGFGARETQYF. CDR3 DNA sequence: TGTGCCAGCAGCTTCGGTTTTGGGGCAAGGGAGACCCAGTACTTC. The gene calls are TRBV7-6 and TRBJ2-5; TRBD1 might be the D (5 bases). The CDR3 is made up of 15 amino acids. Trimming took off 3 bases at V and 5 bases at J, with 16 bases between the two ends. Germline CDR1 and CDR2: SGHVS and FNYEAQ.